This TCR beta chain came from a study of OX40 agonist ivuxolimab in advanced cancers. Looking at the study overall: Participants averaged approximately 65 years of age (range about 23 to 80) and were around 83% male. General study findings and limits: The average count of expanded clones was higher among CD8+ T cells than among CD4+. Relatively little clonal expansion, among the lowest observed, appeared in partial responders at 0.1-3.0 mg/kg.

On this clone itself: No antigen is known for it.

Assay: immunoSEQ multiplex PCR; the TCRdb copy retains only in-frame clones and omits some. Of more than 9,500 clones in the sample, around four fifths were seen once. Germline CDR1 is SGHAT and CDR2 is FQNNGV. There are 15 residues in the CDR3. V lost 3 bases, J lost 0 bases, and 9 bases lay in between. The origin of this receptor is an adult with an advanced solid tumor such as melanoma, head and neck, liver or kidney cancer. The sequenced sample was CD4+ or CD8+ T cells sorted from blood, obtained in a trial of the OX40 agonist ivuxolimab. The V and J genes are TRBV11-2 and TRBJ2-4; D is uncertain. CDR3 sequence reads: CASSLVSLAKNIQYF. CDR3 DNA sequence: TGTGCCAGCAGCTTGGTCAGCCTAGCCAAAAACATTCAGTACTTC.